This T cell receptor (beta chain) was obtained from a study of blood T cell repertoires in COVID-19. In the study overall: Sites in the United States, Italy and Spain provided acute and convalescent COVID-19 samples. PBMCs, B-cell-depleted T cells, or T cells provided the cDNA or gDNA that made up the material.

Seattle patients were enrolled during active infection and followed longitudinally. The V end lost 4 bases, the J end lost 0 bases, and 13 bases lay between the germline ends. Germline V gene lookup returns CDR1 SGHDT and CDR2 YYEEEE. CDR3 size: 15 residues. Data came from immunoSEQ multiplex PCR; TCRdb stores just in-frame clones and leaves some out. The repertoire holds about 140,000 clones, with roughly 90% as singletons. The source of this sequence is a human donor with COVID-19, enrolled during active disease. The donor label of this sample is uncertain. V usage is TRBV5-6 and J usage is TRBJ1-2, with D unresolved. Sequenced sample: peripheral blood. The CDR3 nucleotides read TGTGCCAGCAGCCCCGGTGTATCCTCTAACTATGGCTACACCTTC. The encoded protein is CASSPGVSSNYGYTF. The variable domain in full, completed from reference TRBV5-6 and TRBJ1-2, reads DAGVTQSPTHLIKTRGQQVTLRCSPKSGHDTVSWYQQALGQGPQFIFQYYEEEERQRGNFPDRFSGHQFPNYSSELNVNALLLGDSALYLCASSPGVSSNYGYTFGSGTRLTVV.